The entry that follows covers one T cell receptor beta chain sequence. The antigen is not known. Clones were read by immunoSEQ multiplex PCR, and TCRdb kept only the in-frame ones, dropping some. The sample lists about 35,000 clones, about 80% occurring once. The data belong to a study of T cells in narcolepsy. CDR3 length: 15 residues. V lost 3 bases and J 0 bases, leaving 6 bases between the germline ends. The V gene's germline CDR1 is MNHEY and CDR2 SVGAGI. The study's findings and limits: Comparing one patient's CSF and blood CD4+ clonotypes highlighted HCRT- and TRIB2-specific autoreactive clonotypes.

This chain links TRBV6-5 with TRBJ2-6; D remains unclear. Sequences were obtained from memory (CD45RA-) CD4+ T cells from blood. This sequence was found in a human donor in good health. CDR3 coding DNA: TGTGCCAGCAGTTATACGAGCTCTGGGGCCAACGTCCTGACTTTC. Its protein product is CASSYTSSGANVLTF.